A selection of T cell receptor beta chains follows, all from one sample in a study of CD8+ T cells in alopecia areata. Some clones are missing from TCRdb's copy, which holds only in-frame ones; the method was immunoSEQ multiplex PCR. The data show about 140,000 clones, 54% seen once. Here the sequenced sample was CD8+ T cells sorted from blood, taken at week 4, from a patient treated with tofacitinib. The receptors derive from a human donor with alopecia areata. Each CDR3 is given with its conserved first and last residue. Fields, in order: V gene, clone size, D gene, J gene, CDR3 length, CDR3 DNA, CDR3 protein. A D gene is named only where the DNA matches it firmly. Rows may omit the clone size; those that give it use once, few, many or a size class.

>TRBV11-2|few|.|TRBJ1-6|16
TGTGCCAGCAGCGACGACACAGGTTTCCCCAATTCACCCCTCCACTTT
CASSDDTGFPNSPLHF
>TRBV30|.|TRBD1|TRBJ2-4|15
TGTGCCTGGAGTACCGGGACAGGGCGGGAAAACATTCAGTACTTC
CAWSTGTGRENIQYF
>TRBV30|.|.|TRBJ1-1|15
TGTGCCTGGTCCTTTCGAGGGGGGGAGGACACTGAAGCTTTCTTT
CAWSFRGGEDTEAFF
>TRBV13|few|TRBD1|TRBJ2-3|15
TGTGCCAGCAGCCTTCTAGGGACAGGGGTAGATACGCAGTATTTT
CASSLLGTGVDTQYF
>TRBV30|.|.|TRBJ1-6|16
TGTGCCTGGTTTGGGATTTTGGGCTCCTATAATTCACCCCTCCACTTT
CAWFGILGSYNSPLHF
>TRBV29-1|.|TRBD1|TRBJ1-1|16
TGCAGCGTTGATCCGGGACAGGGGGACCTTCGAACTGAAGCTTTCTTT
CSVDPGQGDLRTEAFF
>TRBV29-1|.|.|TRBJ1-5|12
TGCAGCGTTACCTCCCGGGGTCAGCCCCAGCATTTT
CSVTSRGQPQHF
>TRBV30|.|.|TRBJ1-2|13
TGTGCCCAGCTGGGGCAGGATGGCTATGGCTACACCTTC
CAQLGQDGYGYTF
>TRBV5-1|few|.|TRBJ1-2|11
TGCGCCAGCAGCTTGGGACAGAGCTACACCTTC
CASSLGQSYTF
>TRBV29-1|few|.|TRBJ2-7|13
TGCAGCGTTGAGTTGGCACTTTCCTACGAACAGTACTTC
CSVELALSYEQYF
>TRBV27|few|.|TRBJ1-6|13
TGTGCCAGCAGTTACGGACAAAATTCACCCCTCCACTTT
CASSYGQNSPLHF
>TRBV18|.|.|TRBJ2-3|15
TGTGCCAGCTCACTGGATGGGAGAGTAGAAGATACGCAGTATTTT
CASSLDGRVEDTQYF
>TRBV4-2|.|.|TRBJ1-4|14
TGTGCCAGCAGCGGAAGGGGGGGGACTGAAAAACTGTTTTTT
CASSGRGGTEKLFF
>TRBV27|once|TRBD1|TRBJ2-7|15
TGTGCCAGCAGTGTCACAGGGGGAGACGGCCACGAGCAGTACTTC
CASSVTGGDGHEQYF
>TRBV29-1|.|.|TRBJ2-1|15
TGCAGCGTCCCACAGCCCGATAGCTCCTACAATGAGCAGTTCTTC
CSVPQPDSSYNEQFF
>TRBV6-5|.|.|TRBJ2-7|15
TGTGCCAGCAGTTCCGCCGGCTGGAGCTCCTACGAGCAGTACTTC
CASSSAGWSSYEQYF
>TRBV5-1|.|.|TRBJ2-1|12
TGCGCCAGCAGATCGAAGTACAATGAGCAGTTCTTC
CASRSKYNEQFF